This passage covers 15 T cell receptor beta chains from one sample sequenced in a study of blood T cell repertoires in COVID-19 (TCRdb year 2020). The method was the immunoSEQ multiplex PCR assay. The source is immuneACCESS, and TCRdb retained only in-frame sequences with V and J called. Part of the clones is not carried over; for the studies checked, unresolved V genes explain less than half of this, and the remainder is unexplained. The sample table holds fewer than 110,000 clones, of which roughly 88% were seen once. Around 3.5% of the sample comes from the top ten. Specimen: peripheral blood. The source of these receptors is a human donor in a cohort sampled during active COVID-19.

The V call is TRBV6-5, the J call TRBJ1-2; possibly TRBD1 for D (6 bases). V dropped 0 bases and J dropped 7 bases, with 15 bases sitting between them. Germline V gene data show CDR1 as MNHEY and CDR2 as SVGAGI. This CDR3 comprises 15 residues. CDR3 sequence: CASSYSIQGTAGYTF. DNA of the CDR3: TGTGCCAGCAGTTACTCGATACAGGGAACGGCTGGCTACACCTTC.

The J gene is TRBJ1-2, the V gene TRBV28; no firm D call. V shed 2 bases and J shed 7 bases, with 5 bases lying between them. The CDR3 runs 11 residues. Germline V CDR1 and CDR2: MDHEN, SYDVKM. The CDR3 DNA follows: TGTGCCAGCAGTTTACAGGCTGGCTACACCTTC. Translating gives CASSLQAGYTF.

V usage is TRBV14 and J usage is TRBJ2-5; TRBD2 agrees at 11 bases. The ends lost 0 bases at V and 7 bases at J; junction bases unmatched: 16. The CDR3 loop spans 19 amino acids. Germline CDR1 and CDR2: SGHDN and FVKESK. CDR3 loop: CASSQDSTSGSIKKGTQYF. CDR3 DNA sequence: TGTGCCAGCAGCCAAGATAGTACTAGCGGGAGCATCAAGAAGGGGACCCAGTACTTC.

This clone was observed a few times. The chain employs TRBV11-2 and TRBJ1-1; D not resolved. The CDR3 totals 14 residues. V gave up 2 bases and J gave up 5 bases, with 12 bases separating them. Looked up from germline, CDR1 is SGHAT and CDR2 is FQNNGV. CDR3 in amino acids: CASSLSDGGTEAFF. CDR3 bases: TGTGCCAGCAGCTTATCCGACGGCGGGACTGAAGCTTTCTTT.

The sample holds a few counts of this clone. V usage is TRBV5-6 and J usage is TRBJ1-2, with D tentatively TRBD1 (6 bases). V gave up 4 bases and J gave up 14 bases, with 24 bases separating them. The CDR3 contains 14 residues. Per the germline V gene, CDR1 is SGHDT and CDR2 is YYEEEE. This CDR3 is CASSTLDSGSTWTF. CDR3 sequence (DNA): TGTGCCAGCAGCACCCTGGACAGCGGATCTACGTGGACCTTC.

The chain joins TRBV10-3 to TRBJ1-5, with TRBD1 matching 10 bases. CDR1 ENHRY and CDR2 SYGVKD come from the germline V gene. The length of the CDR3 is 18 residues. V was clipped by 4 bases and J by 2 bases; unmatched bases: 11. The CDR3 loop reads CAISAIGQGEVGNQPQHF. The CDR3 bases are TGTGCCATCAGTGCGATTGGACAGGGGGAAGTGGGCAATCAGCCCCAGCATTTT.

This clone was counted many times. This rearrangement joins TRBV5-6 to TRBJ1-5; 8 positions agree with TRBD1. The CDR3 length is 16 residues. CDR1 SGHDT and CDR2 YYEEEE come from the germline V gene. The V and J ends lost 3 bases and 0 bases, in that order; junction bases with no gene match: 5. CDR3 region: CASSSADRGSNQPQHF. CDR3 in DNA: TGTGCCAGCAGCTCGGCCGACAGGGGTAGCAATCAGCCCCAGCATTTT.

The chain joins TRBV30 to TRBJ2-2, with 8 bases fitting TRBD1. Unmatched junction bases numbered 9, after V lost 2 bases and J lost 7 bases. Germline-derived CDR1 and CDR2 are GTSNPN and SVGIG (reference sequence). The CDR3 contains 15 residues. The CDR3 spells CAWSRGQGADGELFF. The DNA of the CDR3 is TGTGCCTGGAGTCGGGGGCAGGGGGCAGACGGGGAGCTGTTTTTT.

This sequence joins TRBV6-5 and TRBJ1-6, with D hard to call. V was trimmed by 4 bases and J by 16 bases, leaving 11 bases between them. Germline CDR1 is MNHEY and CDR2 is SVGAGI. This CDR3 is built from 11 residues. CDR3 loop: CASSWASLLHF. DNA for the CDR3: TGTGCCAGCAGTTGGGCCTCTTTGCTCCACTTT.

J is TRBJ2-1 and V is TRBV5-1; weak D call: TRBD2 (6 bases). The germline V and J ends were trimmed by 0 bases and 0 bases, with 7 bases remaining between them. The CDR3 totals 15 residues. Germline V gene lookup returns CDR1 SGHRS and CDR2 YFSETQ. The chain's CDR3 is CASSLDGSSYNEQFF. CDR3 nucleotide sequence: TGCGCCAGCAGCTTGGACGGGAGCTCCTACAATGAGCAGTTCTTC.

The chain recombines TRBV18 with TRBJ2-7, with 7 bases lining up with TRBD1. The CDR3 has 14 amino acids. From germline, CDR1 is KGHSH and CDR2 LQKENI. V trimming: 6 bases; J trimming: 4 bases; junction bases outside the gene matches: 9. CDR3 sequence reads: CASSPDRSRYEQYF. The CDR3 bases are TGTGCCAGCTCTCCGGACAGGTCCCGTTACGAGCAGTACTTC.

The J gene is TRBJ2-7, the V gene TRBV10-1; the D is unclear. The length of the CDR3 is 14 residues. Trimming left V 0 bases short and J 2 bases short, with 8 bases between. Germline loops: CDR1 WNHNN, CDR2 SYGVQD (reference sequence). CDR3 region: CASSESQVPYEQYF. CDR3 bases: TGCGCCAGCAGTGAGTCTCAGGTCCCCTACGAGCAGTACTTC.

This rearrangement joins TRBV18 to TRBJ2-3; D ambiguous. This CDR3 region has 14 residues. The germline V gene encodes CDR1 KGHSH and CDR2 LQKENI. Trimming left V 6 bases short and J 4 bases short, with 14 bases between. The chain's CDR3 is CASSRLPQADTQYF. In DNA form, the CDR3 reads TGTGCCAGCTCCCGTCTTCCCCAGGCAGATACGCAGTATTTT.

This sequence joins TRBV27 and TRBJ2-5; a weak D match, TRBD2 (7 bases). CDR1 MNHEY and CDR2 SMNVEV come from the germline V gene (reference sequence). CDR3 length: 15 residues. V was trimmed by 3 bases and J by 5 bases, leaving 16 bases between them. DNA for the CDR3: TGTGCCAGCAGTTTTGGGGGGGCGAGTTGGGAGACCCAGTACTTC. Its protein product is CASSFGGASWETQYF.

V usage is TRBV9 and J usage is TRBJ2-7; 9 bases are a match to TRBD1. The CDR3 is 16 residues long. Trimming took 0 bases from V and 0 from J; bases not matched to a gene: 4. The germline V gene has CDR1 SGDLS and CDR2 YYNGEE. The CDR3 DNA is TGTGCCAGCAGCGTAGCCGGGACAGGGACCTCCTACGAGCAGTACTTC. Amino acids: CASSVAGTGTSYEQYF.